This is a list of T cell receptor beta chains from one sample in a study of technical replicates of blood from a handful of donors. The protocol was immunoSEQ multiplex PCR, while the TCRdb copy is restricted to in-frame clones and leaves out a portion. The sample consists of about 73,000 clones, more than 85% of them appearing once. Sequencing was performed on PBMCs. Source of these receptors: a human donor in good health. Some clones in this sample may be carry-over from other donors' samples. Both conserved end residues are part of each CDR3. D genes are given only for firm matches. Clone size appears in some rows only: once, few, many, or a class for an expanded clone.

clone_size,v_call,j_call,d_call,cdr3_aa,cdr3_nt
-,TRBV4-2,TRBJ2-3,TRBD1,CASSHTRDSYTDTQYF,TGTGCCAGCAGCCACACCCGGGACAGCTACACAGATACGCAGTATTTT
-,TRBV19,TRBJ2-3,-,CASSIELATDTQYF,TGTGCCAGTAGTATAGAGCTAGCCACAGATACGCAGTATTTT
-,TRBV28,TRBJ2-1,-,CASRPQDPGFRQFF,TGTGCCAGCAGGCCGCAAGACCCGGGGTTTAGGCAGTTCTTC
once,TRBV9,TRBJ2-5,-,CASSVGGLDLTQYF,TGTGCCAGCAGCGTGGGCGGGCTGGACTTGACCCAGTACTTC
-,TRBV5-6,TRBJ2-7,TRBD1,CASSSGGSTYEQYF,TGTGCCAGCAGCTCAGGGGGATCAACCTACGAGCAGTACTTC
-,TRBV27,TRBJ2-7,TRBD1,CASSRDRGLYEQYF,TGTGCCAGCAGCAGGGACAGGGGGCTGTACGAGCAGTACTTC
-,TRBV11-2,TRBJ2-3,-,CASSSAGVPDTQYF,TGTGCCAGCAGCTCGGCAGGGGTCCCAGATACGCAGTATTTT
-,TRBV7-2,TRBJ2-7,-,CASSRSSYEQYF,TGTGCCAGCAGCCGGAGCTCCTACGAGCAGTACTTC
-,TRBV6-1,TRBJ1-1,-,CASSELGRNTEAFF,TGTGCCAGCAGTGAACTGGGGAGGAACACTGAAGCTTTCTTT
-,TRBV7-9,TRBJ1-6,TRBD1,CASSPGTGISPLHF,TGTGCCAGCAGCCCCGGGACAGGGATCTCACCCCTCCACTTT
-,TRBV29-1,TRBJ1-5,-,CSVEVDEGQPQHF,TGCAGCGTTGAAGTCGACGAGGGTCAGCCCCAGCATTTT
-,TRBV10-3,TRBJ2-7,TRBD2,CAISSSSGLAGSYEQYF,TGTGCCATCAGTAGCTCTTCCGGACTAGCGGGCTCCTACGAGCAGTACTTC
-,TRBV9,TRBJ1-6,TRBD1,CASSPGQGQNSPLHF,TGTGCCAGCAGCCCAGGACAGGGGCAAAATTCACCCCTCCACTTT
-,TRBV6-4,TRBJ2-3,TRBD2,CASSDSPGGTTDTQYF,TGTGCCAGCAGTGACTCTCCGGGGGGAACAACAGATACGCAGTATTTT
once,TRBV5-4,TRBJ1-2,TRBD1,CASSKWDRGNYGYTF,TGTGCCAGCAGCAAGTGGGACAGGGGGAACTATGGCTACACCTTC
-,TRBV9,TRBJ1-2,-,CASSVARESYYGYTF,TGTGCCAGCAGCGTAGCCCGGGAGTCCTACTATGGCTACACCTTC
-,TRBV19,TRBJ2-5,TRBD1,CASRAPRDRGQETQYF,TGTGCCAGCCGAGCACCCCGGGACAGGGGGCAAGAGACCCAGTACTTC
-,TRBV30,TRBJ2-2,-,CAWSPRGLNTGELFF,TGTGCCTGGAGTCCGCGGGGGCTCAACACCGGGGAGCTGTTTTTT
-,TRBV5-1,TRBJ2-1,TRBD1,CASSLGWDRGDNEQFF,TGCGCCAGCAGCTTGGGATGGGACAGGGGAGACAATGAGCAGTTCTTC
-,TRBV5-4,TRBJ2-5,-,CASSSTLGRETQYF,TGTGCCAGCAGCTCGACCTTGGGCCGAGAGACCCAGTACTTC
few,TRBV9,TRBJ2-5,TRBD2,CASSKGTSGWQETQYF,TGTGCCAGCAGCAAGGGGACTAGCGGGTGGCAAGAGACCCAGTACTTC
-,TRBV19,TRBJ1-4,TRBD1,CASSRGTGQNEKLFF,TGTGCCAGTAGTCGCGGGACAGGGCAGAATGAAAAACTGTTTTTT
-,TRBV30,TRBJ1-1,-,CAWSPSHQVLTTEAFF,TGTGCCTGGAGTCCATCTCACCAGGTATTGACCACTGAAGCTTTCTTT
-,TRBV5-1,TRBJ1-1,-,CASSLGLRRGTEAFF,TGCGCCAGCAGCTTGGGGTTGCGAAGAGGAACTGAAGCTTTCTTT
-,TRBV5-6,TRBJ1-5,TRBD1,CASSLATGLSNQPQHF,TGTGCCAGCAGCTTAGCGACAGGGTTGAGCAATCAGCCCCAGCATTTT
-,TRBV27,TRBJ2-7,-,CASSLNLGRSEQYF,TGTGCCAGCAGTTTAAACCTAGGTAGGAGTGAGCAGTACTTC
few,TRBV7-9,TRBJ1-1,-,CASSLRGRTTNTEAFF,TGTGCCAGCAGCTTAAGGGGCCGGACGACTAACACTGAAGCTTTCTTT
-,TRBV9,TRBJ2-7,-,CASSKGHFYEQYF,TGTGCCAGCAGCAAGGGACATTTCTACGAGCAGTACTTC
-,TRBV10-2,TRBJ1-6,-,CASRYSPRGVSSPLHF,TGCGCCAGCAGATACTCCCCCAGGGGAGTAAGTTCACCCCTCCACTTT
-,TRBV2,TRBJ2-3,-,CASSAGLRGSTDTQYF,TGTGCCAGCAGTGCGGGACTCCGGGGCAGCACAGATACGCAGTATTTT
once,TRBV5-1,TRBJ2-3,TRBD2,CASSLTAGGPPDTQYF,TGCGCCAGCAGCTTAACAGCGGGGGGGCCGCCAGATACGCAGTATTTT
few,TRBV6-1,TRBJ2-7,-,CASSVRRGYEQYF,TGTGCCAGCAGTGTACGGAGAGGGTACGAGCAGTACTTC